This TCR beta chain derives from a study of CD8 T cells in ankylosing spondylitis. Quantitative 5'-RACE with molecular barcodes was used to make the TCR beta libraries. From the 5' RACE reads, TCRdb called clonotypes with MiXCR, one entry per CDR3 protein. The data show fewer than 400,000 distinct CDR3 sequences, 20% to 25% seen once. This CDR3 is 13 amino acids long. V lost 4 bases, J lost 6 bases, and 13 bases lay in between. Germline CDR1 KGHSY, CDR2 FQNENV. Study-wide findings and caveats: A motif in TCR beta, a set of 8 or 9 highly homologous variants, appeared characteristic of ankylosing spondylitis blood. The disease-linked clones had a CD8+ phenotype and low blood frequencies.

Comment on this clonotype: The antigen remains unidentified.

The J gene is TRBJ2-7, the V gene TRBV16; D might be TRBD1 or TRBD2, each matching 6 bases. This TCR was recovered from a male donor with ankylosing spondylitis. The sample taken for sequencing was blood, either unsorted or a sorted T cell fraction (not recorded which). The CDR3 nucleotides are TGTGCCAGCAGCCGGGACAATAGCGGCGAGCAGTACTTC. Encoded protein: CASSRDNSGEQYF.